The 7 T cell receptor beta chains below were found in one sample sequenced in a study of T cells after yellow fever vaccination. TCRdb independently ran MiXCR on the 5' RACE reads; one entry per CDR3 protein. The data show about 630,000 distinct CDR3 sequences, about 12% seen once. Sequencing was performed on PBMCs, taken on the day of the yellow fever booster vaccination. These receptors were obtained from a man aged 25 to 40 who received the YFV17D yellow fever vaccine.

This clonotype was observed a handful of times. This chain's CDR3 is CATRTQGKNEKLFF. In DNA form, the CDR3 reads TGTGCCACCCGTACACAGGGGAAAAATGAAAAACTGTTTTTT. This chain links TRBV15 with TRBJ1-4, with 7 bases that match TRBD1. V shed 8 bases, J shed 5 bases, and the junction held 8 bases outside the gene matches. The CDR3 has 14 residues. CDR1 is LNHNV, CDR2 YYDKDF, per germline (reference sequence).

The rearrangement joins TRBV6-5 to TRBJ2-7; 8 nucleotides agree with TRBD2. This CDR3 has 11 amino acids. The germline CDR1 and CDR2 sequences are MNHEY and SVGAGI. V was pared by 8 bases and J by 5 bases, with 2 bases of the junction left unmatched. The CDR3 nucleotides read TGTGCCAGCCGGGGGGGCGACGAGCAGTACTTC. Its translation is CASRGGDEQYF.

The CDR3 spells CASSQVSSGGETQYF. CDR3 DNA: TGCGCCAGCAGCCAAGTATCTAGCGGGGGGGAGACCCAGTACTTC. The chain couples TRBV4-3 to TRBJ2-5; 11 nucleotides agree with TRBD2. From germline, CDR1 is LGHNA and CDR2 YSLEER. This CDR3 contains 15 residues. V dropped 1 base and J dropped 5; count of bases not matched to a gene: 3.

The rearrangement uses TRBV29-1 and TRBJ2-1; 11 nucleotides line up with TRBD2. The CDR3 consists of 15 residues. The germline V gene encodes CDR1 SQVTM and CDR2 ANQGSEA. V dropped 2 bases and J dropped 12; count of bases not matched to a gene: 12. In DNA form, the CDR3 reads TGCAGCGTTGAACAATCTAGCGGGAGGCCCTTCGGGCAGTTCTTC. Encoded protein: CSVEQSSGRPFGQFF.

This clonotype was observed at least ten times. V gene TRBV29-1 combines with J gene TRBJ2-3; possible D gene TRBD2, 6 bases. CDR1 and CDR2 from the germline V gene are SQVTM and ANQGSEA. The length of the CDR3 is 14 residues. Trimming pared 3 bases from V and 3 bases from J, leaving 13 bases between. The DNA of the CDR3 is TGCAGCGTTGATCCCCCAGGGAGGACAGATACGCAGTATTTT. This codes for CSVDPPGRTDTQYF.

A few counts support this clonotype. A read error may account for a junction end that differs from germline. The chain has TRBV20-1 and TRBJ2-7, with 13 bases aligning to TRBD2. Germline V CDR1 and CDR2: DFQATT, SNEGSKA (reference sequence). The CDR3 is 14 residues long. CDR3 bases: TGCAGTGCCAGAGGGGGACTAGCGGGAATAGGACAGTACTTC. Protein sequence: CSARGGLAGIGQYF.

This chain joins TRBV7-3 and TRBJ2-2; TRBD1 might be the D (6 bases). CDR1 and CDR2 (germline): SGHTA, FQGTGA. The CDR3 consists of 16 residues. The ends were cut back, 5 bases at V and 1 base at J, with 14 bases in the middle. This CDR3 is CASSLGGPMNTGELFF. CDR3 nucleotide sequence: TGTGCCAGCAGCCTAGGGGGACCGATGAACACCGGGGAGCTGTTTTTT.